Each of the 8 T cell receptor beta chains below was sequenced from the same sample in a study of graft-versus-host responses after intestinal transplantation. Antigens of these TCRs are unknown. Only in-frame clones appear in the TCRdb table, and some are missing; sequencing was by immunoSEQ multiplex PCR. The sample consists of about 97,000 clones, 85% to 95% of them appearing once. The sample here was unstimulated CD8+ T cells sorted from spleen or lymph node cells, taken before transplant. Source of these receptors: a human donor who was the organ donor for an intestinal transplant.

This rearrangement joins TRBV30 to TRBJ1-5; tentatively, D is TRBD1 (6 bases). V lost 2 bases and J 0 bases, leaving 11 bases between the germline ends. Germline V lookup: CDR1 GTSNPN, CDR2 SVGIG (reference sequence). The CDR3 consists of 15 residues. The CDR3 coding sequence is TGTGCCTGGAGTTCAGGGGTAGGTAGCAATCAGCCCCAGCATTTT. This translates into CAWSSGVGSNQPQHF.

The rearrangement links TRBV13 to TRBJ2-1; 8 bases agree with TRBD2. After removal of 5 bases from V and 5 bases from J, the junction contained 8 bases not matched to a gene. CDR1 and CDR2 (germline): PRHDT, FYEKMQ (reference sequence). There are 15 residues in the CDR3. CDR3 DNA: TGTGCCAGCAGCCCTCCGGGACTAGGTGACAATGAGCAGTTCTTC. Residues: CASSPPGLGDNEQFF.

This clone appeared once. This chain links TRBV7-6 with TRBJ1-5; D gene uncertain. Germline assignment: CDR1 SGHVS and CDR2 FNYEAQ. The CDR3 is 16 amino acids. V lost 1 base and J 0 bases, leaving 10 bases between the germline ends. The CDR3: CASSLGASDSNQPQHF. In DNA, the CDR3 is TGTGCCAGCAGCTTAGGGGCAAGTGATAGCAATCAGCCCCAGCATTTT.

This clone was detected a few times. The chain uses TRBV5-6 and TRBJ2-2; 9 nucleotides agree with TRBD2. Germline-derived CDR1 and CDR2 are SGHDT and YYEEEE. CDR3 size: 16 residues. Trimming took 2 bases from V and 4 from J; bases not matched to a gene: 6. The CDR3 sequence is CASSFGREGLTGELFF. CDR3 sequence (DNA): TGTGCCAGCAGCTTCGGGCGGGAGGGCCTCACCGGGGAGCTGTTTTTT.

This clone was detected only a few times. A read error may account for a junction end that differs from germline. The genes are TRBV2 and TRBJ2-7; D is undetermined. Germline CDR1 is SNHLY and CDR2 is FYNNEI. This CDR3 has 13 amino acids. CDR3: CASSEGLPLLADF. CDR3 DNA sequence: TGTGCCAGCAGTGAAGGGCTTCCCCTCCTTGCAGACTTC.

The J gene is TRBJ2-3, the V gene TRBV7-3; TRBD2 matches 8 bases. This CDR3 is built from 16 residues. The V gene end was trimmed by 5 bases and the J gene end by 0 bases; junction bases not matched to a gene: 7. Germline V gene sequence: CDR1 SGHTA, CDR2 FQGTGA. This CDR3 is CASSIPAGGSTDTQYF. The CDR3 coding sequence is TGTGCCAGCAGCATCCCTGCGGGGGGTAGCACAGATACGCAGTATTTT.

The rearrangement joins TRBV15 to TRBJ2-3, with TRBD2 matching 14 bases. The germline gives CDR1 LNHNV, CDR2 YYDKDF (reference sequence). The CDR3 consists of 21 residues. The V segment lost 0 bases and the J segment 2 bases; nucleotides outside the gene matches: 13. DNA for the CDR3: TGTGCCACCAGCAGAGATTCCATGGGACTAGCGGGAGCTCAAACCACAGATACGCAGTATTTT. Translating it yields CATSRDSMGLAGAQTTDTQYF.

In nucleotides, the CDR3 is TGTGCCAGCAGCTTGGGACTAGCGGAATCTTTTTACAATGAGCAGTTCTTC. It yields the protein CASSLGLAESFYNEQFF. The V gene is TRBV7-8, the J gene TRBJ2-1; 11 nucleotides line up with TRBD2. The length of the CDR3 is 17 residues. The ends lost 3 bases at V and 4 bases at J; junction bases unmatched: 8. CDR1 SGHVS and CDR2 FQNEAQ come from the germline V gene.